The T cell receptor beta chain described here comes from a study of T cell repertoires in cytomegalovirus infection. In the study overall: HLA-C-restricted CMV epitopes, recently identified, and well-studied HLA-B-restricted ones were used by the study. Both a matching HLA type and CMV infection were indicated by public TCR beta signatures.

TCRdb processed the reads anew with MiXCR; each CDR3 protein has one entry. The data contain some 920,000 distinct CDR3 sequences, approximately 31% of them singletons. Losses at the gene ends were 5 bases for V and 0 bases for J; bases not matched to a gene: 6. The CDR3 consists of 16 residues. CDR1 MNHEY and CDR2 SMNVEV come from the germline V gene (reference sequence). The study, taken as a whole, reports: CMV-specific TCR beta clonotypes restricted by HLA-C dominated the ex vivo response. Individuals carrying CMV plus the relevant HLA were identified by cumulative frequency of public TCR beta families.

This clonotype has just a few counts. What it recognizes is unknown. This TCR came from a human donor in good health (CMV status not recorded). Some clones in this sample may be carry-over from other donors' samples. This material consisted of cultured CD8+ T cells from PBMCs, taken from culture after CMV antigen stimulation. The chain carries TRBV27 and TRBJ2-1, with 8 bases matching TRBD2. DNA of the CDR3: TGTGCCAGCAGTCCCGGGGGGGACTTCTCCTACAATGAGCAGTTCTTC. It encodes CASSPGGDFSYNEQFF.